These T cell receptor beta chains were read from a single sample in a study of cytomegalovirus exposure and HLA in healthy donors. Profiling relied on immunoSEQ multiplex PCR, and the TCRdb table lists in-frame clones only, not all of them. The table shows more than 100,000 clones, with about 80% occurring only once. Sequencing was performed on PBMCs. The receptors were gathered from a man in his 60s in good health and CMV-seropositive. The CDR3 runs from the conserved cysteine through the conserved F or W. The D gene is left open where the match is weak. The size field is filled for only some rows; it gives once, few, many or a size class.

cdr3_aa: CASSVTGAFLEQYF
cdr3_nt: TGTGCCAGTAGCGTGACAGGGGCCTTCTTGGAGCAGTACTTC
clone_size: .
j_call: TRBJ2-7
d_call: TRBD1
v_call: TRBV19

cdr3_aa: CASSHRQGPGGNQPQHF
cdr3_nt: TGTGCCAGTAGTCATCGACAGGGGCCTGGGGGCAATCAGCCCCAGCATTTT
clone_size: .
j_call: TRBJ1-5
d_call: TRBD1
v_call: TRBV19

cdr3_aa: CASSPGQQETQYF
cdr3_nt: TGTGCCAGCAGCCCAGGACAGCAAGAGACCCAGTACTTC
clone_size: .
j_call: TRBJ2-5
d_call: .
v_call: TRBV6-1

cdr3_aa: CASGGRARGADTQYF
cdr3_nt: TGTGCCAGCGGGGGCAGGGCTAGAGGCGCAGATACGCAGTATTTT
clone_size: .
j_call: TRBJ2-3
d_call: .
v_call: TRBV4-2

cdr3_aa: CASSAHIGTDGYTF
cdr3_nt: TGTGCCAGCAGTGCGCATATTGGGACAGACGGCTACACCTTC
clone_size: .
j_call: TRBJ1-2
d_call: TRBD1
v_call: TRBV25-1

cdr3_aa: CASSLGRTNYGYTF
cdr3_nt: TGTGCCAGCAGCTTAGGGAGAACCAACTATGGCTACACCTTC
clone_size: .
j_call: TRBJ1-2
d_call: .
v_call: TRBV13

cdr3_aa: CAIRTRQRNEQFF
cdr3_nt: TGTGCCATCAGAACAAGACAGCGAAATGAGCAGTTCTTC
clone_size: .
j_call: TRBJ2-1
d_call: .
v_call: TRBV10-3

cdr3_aa: CASSEQGRNQPQHF
cdr3_nt: TGCGCCAGCAGCGAACAGGGGCGCAATCAGCCCCAGCATTTT
clone_size: once
j_call: TRBJ1-5
d_call: TRBD1
v_call: TRBV5-1

cdr3_aa: CASSAGVDRGGIYEQYF
cdr3_nt: TGTGCCAGCAGTGCTGGAGTTGACAGGGGTGGAATCTACGAGCAGTACTTC
clone_size: once
j_call: TRBJ2-7
d_call: TRBD1
v_call: TRBV2

cdr3_aa: CASSRERTDSGNTIYF
cdr3_nt: TGTGCCAGCAGCAGAGAACGGACTGACTCTGGAAACACCATATATTTT
clone_size: .
j_call: TRBJ1-3
d_call: .
v_call: TRBV6-6

cdr3_aa: CASRPQGRGYTF
cdr3_nt: TGTGCCAGCAGACCACAGGGGCGCGGCTACACCTTC
clone_size: many
j_call: TRBJ1-2
d_call: TRBD1
v_call: TRBV5-4

cdr3_aa: CASRLGRGPNTEAFF
cdr3_nt: TGTGCCAGCCGCCTGGGGCGGGGGCCGAACACTGAAGCTTTCTTT
clone_size: .
j_call: TRBJ1-1
d_call: .
v_call: TRBV5-8

cdr3_aa: CASLARVGQNEKLFF
cdr3_nt: TGTGCCAGCTTGGCCCGGGTCGGACAGAATGAAAAACTGTTTTTT
clone_size: .
j_call: TRBJ1-4
d_call: .
v_call: TRBV19

cdr3_aa: CSFLLAGAPYEQYF
cdr3_nt: TGCAGCTTTTTACTAGCGGGAGCGCCCTACGAGCAGTACTTC
clone_size: few
j_call: TRBJ2-7
d_call: TRBD2
v_call: TRBV29-1

cdr3_aa: CASSDRGQIMGTEAFF
cdr3_nt: TGCGCCAGCAGTGATAGGGGACAGATTATGGGGACTGAAGCTTTCTTT
clone_size: .
j_call: TRBJ1-1
d_call: TRBD1
v_call: TRBV10-2

cdr3_aa: CASSLVQGQETQYF
cdr3_nt: TGTGCCAGCAGCTTAGTTCAGGGTCAAGAGACCCAGTACTTC
clone_size: few
j_call: TRBJ2-5
d_call: .
v_call: TRBV11-2

cdr3_aa: CASSPYDSAEQYF
cdr3_nt: TGTGCCAGTAGCCCATACGACAGTGCCGAGCAGTACTTC
clone_size: .
j_call: TRBJ2-7
d_call: .
v_call: TRBV19

cdr3_aa: CASSQGRIVGGTEAFF
cdr3_nt: TGCGCCAGCAGCCAAGGCAGGATTGTTGGGGGGACTGAAGCTTTCTTT
clone_size: .
j_call: TRBJ1-1
d_call: .
v_call: TRBV4-1

cdr3_aa: CSVEEGGRYEQYF
cdr3_nt: TGCAGCGTTGAAGAGGGGGGGCGCTACGAGCAGTACTTC
clone_size: .
j_call: TRBJ2-7
d_call: .
v_call: TRBV29-1

cdr3_aa: CASSLARGAGTEAFF
cdr3_nt: TGTGCCAGCAGCTTGGCTCGGGGGGCTGGGACTGAAGCTTTCTTT
clone_size: .
j_call: TRBJ1-1
d_call: .
v_call: TRBV5-5

cdr3_aa: CASSVEINQPQHF
cdr3_nt: TGTGCCAGTAGTGTCGAGATCAATCAGCCCCAGCATTTT
clone_size: .
j_call: TRBJ1-5
d_call: .
v_call: TRBV19

cdr3_aa: CASSVYGQPQETQYF
cdr3_nt: TGTGCCAGCAGCGTATATGGACAGCCTCAAGAGACCCAGTACTTC
clone_size: once
j_call: TRBJ2-5
d_call: .
v_call: TRBV9

cdr3_aa: CASSLGQGAGETQYF
cdr3_nt: TGTGCCAGCAGCCTGGGACAGGGGGCAGGGGAGACCCAGTACTTC
clone_size: few
j_call: TRBJ2-5
d_call: TRBD1
v_call: TRBV11-2

cdr3_aa: CVWSVDGTGGGNIQYF
cdr3_nt: TGTGTCTGGAGTGTAGACGGGACAGGGGGTGGGAACATTCAGTACTTC
clone_size: .
j_call: TRBJ2-4
d_call: TRBD1
v_call: TRBV30

cdr3_aa: CASSDDRGPTEAFF
cdr3_nt: TGTGCCAGCAGTGATGACAGGGGGCCTACTGAAGCTTTCTTT
clone_size: .
j_call: TRBJ1-1
d_call: TRBD1
v_call: TRBV2

cdr3_aa: CASSPRGELRDYTDTQYF
cdr3_nt: TGTGCCAGCTCACCACGCGGGGAATTAAGGGACTACACAGATACGCAGTATTTT
clone_size: .
j_call: TRBJ2-3
d_call: TRBD2
v_call: TRBV18

cdr3_aa: CASSDRVAKNSQYF
cdr3_nt: TGTGCCAGCAGTGACAGGGTTGCCAAAAACAGTCAGTACTTC
clone_size: .
j_call: TRBJ2-4
d_call: .
v_call: TRBV2

cdr3_aa: CASSPQRSSYEQYF
cdr3_nt: TGTGCCAGCAGCCCACAGAGAAGCTCCTACGAGCAGTACTTC
clone_size: .
j_call: TRBJ2-7
d_call: .
v_call: TRBV7-9

cdr3_aa: CASSLTWGADRGLGETQYF
cdr3_nt: TGTGCCAGCAGCTTAACATGGGGGGCGGACAGGGGGCTGGGGGAGACCCAGTACTTC
clone_size: .
j_call: TRBJ2-5
d_call: TRBD1
v_call: TRBV11-3

cdr3_aa: CASSLGQALSGANVLTF
cdr3_nt: TGTGCCAGCAGCCTTGGGCAGGCTCTCTCTGGGGCCAACGTCCTGACTTTC
clone_size: .
j_call: TRBJ2-6
d_call: .
v_call: TRBV14

cdr3_aa: CASSWTTSGGYNEQFF
cdr3_nt: TGCGCCAGCAGCTGGACCACTAGCGGGGGGTACAATGAGCAGTTCTTC
clone_size: once
j_call: TRBJ2-1
d_call: TRBD2
v_call: TRBV5-1

cdr3_aa: CASSSDRGLREKLFF
cdr3_nt: TGCGCCAGCAGCTCAGACAGGGGGCTACGGGAAAAACTGTTTTTT
clone_size: .
j_call: TRBJ1-4
d_call: TRBD1
v_call: TRBV4-1

cdr3_aa: CASSIWDRGTDTGELFF
cdr3_nt: TGTGCCAGCAGCATTTGGGACAGGGGGACCGACACCGGGGAGCTGTTTTTT
clone_size: .
j_call: TRBJ2-2
d_call: TRBD1
v_call: TRBV13

cdr3_aa: CASSEFITGNGSQYF
cdr3_nt: TGTGCCAGCAGTGAGTTTATTACAGGGAACGGGTCCCAGTACTTC
clone_size: .
j_call: TRBJ2-5
d_call: .
v_call: TRBV2

cdr3_aa: CASSDRGPLQPQHF
cdr3_nt: TGTGCCAGCAGTGACAGGGGGCCGCTTCAGCCCCAGCATTTT
clone_size: .
j_call: TRBJ1-5
d_call: TRBD1
v_call: TRBV28

cdr3_aa: CASSYGLAGKDTGELFF
cdr3_nt: TGTGCCAGCAGCTACGGACTAGCGGGAAAGGACACCGGGGAGCTGTTTTTT
clone_size: .
j_call: TRBJ2-2
d_call: TRBD2
v_call: TRBV11-2

cdr3_aa: CASSGDAANTEAFF
cdr3_nt: TGTGCCAGCAGCGGCGATGCGGCGAACACTGAAGCTTTCTTT
clone_size: .
j_call: TRBJ1-1
d_call: .
v_call: TRBV9

cdr3_aa: CASGRGASTDTQYF
cdr3_nt: TGTGCCAGCGGGCGGGGGGCTAGCACAGATACGCAGTATTTT
clone_size: .
j_call: TRBJ2-3
d_call: TRBD2
v_call: TRBV5-6

cdr3_aa: CASSLDSGPQETQYF
cdr3_nt: TGCGCCAGCAGCTTGGATAGCGGGCCACAAGAGACCCAGTACTTC
clone_size: .
j_call: TRBJ2-5
d_call: TRBD2
v_call: TRBV5-1

cdr3_aa: CASSDRGSYEQYF
cdr3_nt: TGTGCCAGCAGCGACAGGGGCTCCTACGAGCAGTACTTC
clone_size: .
j_call: TRBJ2-7
d_call: TRBD1
v_call: TRBV6-6

cdr3_aa: CASSEKGVTEAFF
cdr3_nt: TGCGCCAGCAGTGAGAAGGGGGTCACTGAAGCTTTCTTT
clone_size: .
j_call: TRBJ1-1
d_call: .
v_call: TRBV10-1

cdr3_aa: CASSGPGTGLEGYTF
cdr3_nt: TGTGCCAGCAGCGGCCCCGGGACAGGCCTCGAGGGCTACACCTTC
clone_size: .
j_call: TRBJ1-2
d_call: TRBD1
v_call: TRBV4-2

cdr3_aa: CASSGPTSIYNEQFF
cdr3_nt: TGTGCCAGCAGTGGCCCGACTAGTATATACAATGAGCAGTTCTTC
clone_size: few
j_call: TRBJ2-1
d_call: .
v_call: TRBV2

cdr3_aa: CASSFQGARGYGYTF
cdr3_nt: TGTGCCAGCAGTTTCCAGGGGGCGCGGGGCTATGGCTACACCTTC
clone_size: .
j_call: TRBJ1-2
d_call: TRBD1
v_call: TRBV27

cdr3_aa: CAGFWGRVSNQPQHF
cdr3_nt: TGCGCCGGATTCTGGGGGAGGGTTAGCAATCAGCCCCAGCATTTT
clone_size: .
j_call: TRBJ1-5
d_call: .
v_call: TRBV5-1

cdr3_aa: CASSLVPVTGNTEAFF
cdr3_nt: TGCGCCAGCAGCTTGGTCCCCGTGACAGGGAACACTGAAGCTTTCTTT
clone_size: .
j_call: TRBJ1-1
d_call: .
v_call: TRBV5-1